The present T cell receptor (beta chain) was sequenced within a study of cytomegalovirus exposure and HLA in healthy donors. Study outcomes and limitations: While the bulk of TCR sequences proved rare, some public TCRs turned up in many donors.

The study ran its PCR with 60 Vbeta and 13 Jbeta primers. The table came from immunoSEQ multiplex PCR; TCRdb's copy has only in-frame clones and leaves some out. The repertoire holds about 150,000 clones, roughly 80% seen once, with 3% to 4% in the top ten. This clone has just a few counts. Its matching antigen is unknown. CDR1 is LGHNT and CDR2 is FRNRAP in the germline V gene. V was trimmed by 5 bases and J by 5 bases, leaving 18 bases between them. The CDR3 has 15 residues. The sequence was collected from a male donor in good health and CMV-seronegative. The genes are TRBV12-5 and TRBJ2-5, with D maybe TRBD1 (6 bases). The sequencing sample was made of PBMCs. CDR3 coding DNA: TGTGCTAGTGGTGGAATACAGGGTGTCCGCGAGACCCAGTACTTC. This encodes CASGGIQGVRETQYF.